This entry lists 10 T cell receptor beta chains sequenced from one sample in a study of shared clonotypes between healthy human individuals. The data were produced by immunoSEQ multiplex PCR, yet TCRdb's version contains in-frame clones alone and is incomplete. The sample consists of millions of clones, roughly 96% of them appearing once. The sample taken for sequencing was naive CD4+ T cells sorted from blood. The subset here: CD45RA+ positively selected. All receptors derive from a young man in good health.

The chain combines TRBV28 with TRBJ1-6; perhaps TRBD1 as D (5 bases). This CDR3 comprises 14 residues. Germline V gene sequence: CDR1 MDHEN, CDR2 SYDVKM. Deletions cut 3 bases from V and 7 bases from J, with 10 bases between. The CDR3 bases are TGTGCCAGCAGTTTGCAGGGAGCCAATTCACCCCTCCACTTT. This encodes CASSLQGANSPLHF.

This chain connects TRBV29-1 to TRBJ2-7; D is possibly TRBD1 or TRBD2 (7 bases each). The V gene lost 7 bases and the J gene lost 5 bases, with 18 bases spanning the gap. Looked up from germline, CDR1 is SQVTM and CDR2 is ANQGSEA. The CDR3 covers 13 residues. CDR3 protein: CSARGDSHHEQYF. The CDR3 DNA is TGCAGCGCACGGGGGGACAGCCACCACGAGCAGTACTTC.

V and J are TRBV19 and TRBJ1-2, with D possibly TRBD1 on 5 matching bases. Trimming removed 7 bases at V and 3 bases at J, with 9 bases between. The CDR3 is 12 amino acids. Germline CDR1 is LNHDA and CDR2 is SQIVND (reference sequence). CDR3 nucleotide sequence: TGTGCCAGTATGGGCAGGGACTATGGCTACACCTTC. It encodes CASMGRDYGYTF.

This rearrangement joins TRBV7-2 to TRBJ1-6; D is undetermined. This CDR3 is built from 16 residues. V was pared by 0 bases and J by 7 bases, with 13 bases between. The V gene's germline CDR1 is SGHTA and CDR2 FQGNSA. CDR3 protein: CASSLAGFAGNSPLHF. CDR3 sequence (DNA): TGTGCCAGCAGCTTAGCCGGTTTTGCGGGAAATTCACCCCTCCACTTT.

This clone was seen a single time. V gene TRBV5-6 combines with J gene TRBJ1-5, with D possibly TRBD1 on 6 matching bases. V lost 2 bases and J 4 bases, leaving 13 bases between the germline ends. The CDR3 covers 15 residues. The germline V gene has CDR1 SGHDT and CDR2 YYEEEE. DNA of the CDR3: TGTGCCAGCAGCTTTCGCGGACAGAGTAATCAGCCCCAGCATTTT. Protein: CASSFRGQSNQPQHF.

The chain recombines TRBV5-1 with TRBJ1-3, with TRBD1 as a possible D gene (5 bases). Germline V gene sequence: CDR1 SGHRS, CDR2 YFSETQ. The germline V and J ends were trimmed by 1 base and 4 bases, with 15 bases remaining between them. This CDR3 is 16 amino acids long. This CDR3 is CASSLSGAFAGNTIYF. The CDR3 DNA reads as TGCGCCAGCAGCTTGTCCGGGGCATTCGCAGGAAACACCATATATTTT. Using reference TRBV5-1 and TRBJ1-3 for the parts outside the CDR3, the full variable domain is KAGVTQTPRYLIKTRGQQVTLSCSPISGHRSVSWYQQTPGQGLQFLFEYFSETQRNKGNFPGRFSGRQFSNSRSEMNVSTLELGDSALYLCASSLSGAFAGNTIYFGEGSWLTVV.

With respect to this clone: Other DNA sequences in this specimen translate into the identical CDR3. The rearrangement uses TRBV5-1 and TRBJ2-7; D gene uncertain. V shed 0 bases and J shed 0 bases, with 7 bases lying between them. Germline V gives CDR1 SGHRS, CDR2 YFSETQ. CDR3 length: 14 residues. In nucleotides, the CDR3 is TGCGCCAGCAGCTTGGACGGAGCCTCCTACGAGCAGTACTTC. Protein sequence: CASSLDGASYEQYF. The full variable domain, its missing parts supplied by reference TRBV5-1 and TRBJ2-7, is KAGVTQTPRYLIKTRGQQVTLSCSPISGHRSVSWYQQTPGQGLQFLFEYFSETQRNKGNFPGRFSGRQFSNSRSEMNVSTLELGDSALYLCASSLDGASYEQYFGPGTRLTVT.

V gene TRBV15 combines with J gene TRBJ2-7; 8 bases are shared with TRBD1. V dropped 3 bases and J dropped 5; count of bases not matched to a gene: 15. Germline V CDR1 and CDR2: LNHNV, YYDKDF (reference sequence). This CDR3 region has 17 residues. The CDR3 bases are TGTGCCACCAGCAGGGATACCGGGACAGGACCGTACGACGAGCAGTACTTC. Residues: CATSRDTGTGPYDEQYF.

This clone was observed once. The DNA of the CDR3 is TGTGCCGGCCGGGCCGGGACAGATATGACCGGGGAGCTGTTTTTT. Its protein product is CAGRAGTDMTGELFF. This sequence joins TRBV6-1 and TRBJ2-2; the match to TRBD1 covers 7 bases. The CDR3 extends over 15 amino acids. V was pared by 11 bases and J by 5 bases, with 14 bases of the junction left unmatched. Germline V gene lookup returns CDR1 MNHNS and CDR2 SASEGT.

As to this clone: Other DNA sequences within the sample encode an identical CDR3. This chain links TRBV2 with TRBJ1-2; 7 nucleotides line up with TRBD1. Germline values: CDR1 SNHLY, CDR2 FYNNEI. There are 13 residues in the CDR3. J lost 2 bases, V lost 4 bases, and 1 base had no gene match. CDR3 nucleotide sequence: TGTGCCAGCAGTGCACAGGGGAACTATGGCTACACCTTC. Its protein product is CASSAQGNYGYTF.